The next 21 T cell receptor beta chains were all read from a single sample in a study of T cells after yellow fever vaccination. In TCRdb, the 5' RACE reads were re-called with MiXCR into one record per CDR3 protein. The sample has tens of thousands of distinct CDR3 sequences, 7.5% to 9% seen once; the top ten hold roughly two fifths. The sample consisted of CD8+ T cells sorted from PBMCs, taken on the day of the yellow fever booster vaccination. These receptors came from a man aged 25 to 40 who received the YFV17D yellow fever vaccine.

The rearrangement uses TRBV29-1 and TRBJ1-5; 12 nucleotides agree with TRBD1. After removal of 6 bases from V and 6 bases from J, the junction contained 3 bases not matched to a gene. Germline V gene lookup returns CDR1 SQVTM and CDR2 ANQGSEA. The length of the CDR3 is 13 residues. The CDR3 region is CSVGQGATQPQHF. Here the CDR3 DNA reads TGCAGCGTGGGACAGGGGGCCACTCAGCCCCAGCATTTT.

This clonotype was recorded at least ten times. The rearrangement links TRBV12-3 or TRBV12-4 to TRBJ2-5; 8 bases agree with TRBD2. The length of the CDR3 is 15 residues. V was pared by 6 bases and J by 4 bases, with 10 bases of the junction left unmatched. In nucleotides, the CDR3 is TGTGCCAGCAGCCTACTAGCGGTCGGAGGAGAGACCCAGTACTTC. Translating it yields CASSLLAVGGETQYF.

The table lists this clonotype with many counts. This chain links TRBV14 with TRBJ2-7; D is perhaps TRBD2 (5 bases). The CDR3 is made up of 14 amino acids. CDR1 is SGHDN and CDR2 is FVKESK in the germline V gene. The germline V and J ends were trimmed by 3 bases and 2 bases, with 11 bases remaining between them. The CDR3 nucleotides are TGTGCCAGCAGCCAGGTTGTAGCGCCCTACGAGCAGTACTTC. This encodes CASSQVVAPYEQYF.

This clonotype occurred a few times. The V call is TRBV5-1, the J call TRBJ1-1, with a weak D call TRBD1 (5 bases). The CDR3 totals 14 residues. Looked up from germline, CDR1 is SGHRS and CDR2 is YFSETQ. Trimming removed 0 bases from V and 4 bases from J, with 10 bases in between. The CDR3 coding sequence is TGCGCCAGCAGCTTGGCCGAGGGGCGCACTGAAGCTTTCTTT. Protein sequence: CASSLAEGRTEAFF.

The chain joins TRBV11-2 to TRBJ2-5; D unclear. The V end was cut by 5 bases, the J end by 1 base, with 11 bases between. The CDR3 runs to 14 residues. The germline gives CDR1 SGHAT, CDR2 FQNNGV. The CDR3 coding sequence is TGTGCCAGCAGCCCCGGGTGGTCCCAAGAGACCCAGTACTTC. Its protein product is CASSPGWSQETQYF.

The chain is built from TRBV14 and TRBJ1-1; tentatively, D is TRBD1 (5 bases). This CDR3 has 14 amino acids. The germline V gene has CDR1 SGHDN and CDR2 FVKESK. Trimming stripped 0 bases from V and 10 bases from J, with 15 bases between. Written as DNA, the CDR3 is TGTGCCAGCAGCCAAGAATTTTTGGGGGTAGGAGCTTTCTTT. This codes for CASSQEFLGVGAFF.

This clonotype appeared a few times. V and J are TRBV7-9 and TRBJ2-3; 7 bases map to TRBD1. CDR1 SEHNR and CDR2 FQNEAQ come from the germline V gene (reference sequence). V shed 6 bases, J shed 0 bases, and the junction held 9 bases outside the gene matches. CDR3 length: 16 amino acids. The CDR3 region is CASSFLSTGSTDTQYF. CDR3 bases: TGTGCCAGCAGTTTCCTTTCGACAGGGAGCACAGATACGCAGTATTTT.

There are many counts of this clonotype. The V call is TRBV7-8, the J call TRBJ2-1; 7 bases fit TRBD2. J was trimmed by 3 bases and V by 4 bases; bases with no gene match: 3. CDR1 and CDR2 (germline): SGHVS, FQNEAQ. The CDR3 loop spans 14 amino acids. CDR3 protein: CASSSGLDYNEQFF. The CDR3, as DNA: TGTGCCAGCAGCTCCGGACTAGACTACAATGAGCAGTTCTTC.

The table lists this clonotype with a few counts. The chain joins TRBV29-1 to TRBJ2-5; 8 bases agree with TRBD2. From germline, CDR1 is SQVTM and CDR2 ANQGSEA. V shed 6 bases and J 0 bases; nucleotides not matched to a gene: 15. The CDR3 spans 17 residues. CDR3 in amino acids: CSVTLAENTMNQETQYF. DNA for the CDR3: TGCAGCGTGACACTAGCGGAAAATACGATGAACCAAGAGACCCAGTACTTC.

This clonotype was observed at least ten times. The chain is built from TRBV20-1 and TRBJ2-1; 8 nucleotides match TRBD2. Looked up from germline, CDR1 is DFQATT and CDR2 is SNEGSKA (reference sequence). The CDR3 is 13 amino acids. Trimming cost V 5 bases and J 13 bases; bases outside gene matches: 13. The CDR3 region is CSAPRGGPPPQFF. Here the CDR3 DNA reads TGCAGTGCTCCCCGGGGGGGTCCCCCCCCTCAGTTCTTC.

In its sample, this clonotype was seen many times. V and J are TRBV29-1 and TRBJ1-1; 7 bases map to TRBD1. V gave up 5 bases and J gave up 5 bases; unmatched junction bases: 11. The CDR3 totals 14 residues. Germline V gene data show CDR1 as SQVTM and CDR2 as ANQGSEA. The CDR3 coding sequence is TGCAGCGTTCACGCTATGACAGGGTTGACTGAAGCTTTCTTT. This sequence encodes CSVHAMTGLTEAFF.

This clonotype was seen more than once but under ten times. The chain couples TRBV5-6 to TRBJ2-7; unclear D gene. The CDR3 extends over 16 amino acids. Germline assignment: CDR1 SGHDT and CDR2 YYEEEE. The V and J ends lost 3 bases and 3 bases respectively, with 19 bases between them. The CDR3 nucleotides read TGTGCCAGCAGCTCAATGGGGTTAGGGTGGGGCTACGAGCAGTACTTC. It is translated as CASSSMGLGWGYEQYF.

Only a few counts were recorded for this clonotype. The J gene is TRBJ2-7, the V gene TRBV13; 11 nucleotides match TRBD2. Trimming at V came to 7 bases and at J to 0 bases, leaving 11 bases not matched to a gene. Germline V CDR1 and CDR2: PRHDT, FYEKMQ (reference sequence). The CDR3 has 17 amino acids. CDR3 region: CASNRGLADPSSYEQYF. The CDR3 DNA reads TGTGCCAGCAACCGGGGACTAGCGGATCCAAGCTCCTACGAGCAGTACTTC.

V is TRBV4-3 and J is TRBJ1-6; 9 nucleotides agree with TRBD1. From germline, CDR1 is LGHNA and CDR2 YSLEER. The CDR3 has 15 amino acids. Trimming took 4 bases from V and 10 from J; bases not matched to a gene: 8. CDR3 loop: CASSPGQGPGSPLHF. CDR3 in DNA: TGCGCCAGCAGCCCCGGACAGGGGCCGGGCTCACCCCTCCACTTT.

This clonotype was observed many times. This rearrangement joins TRBV7-2 to TRBJ2-1; TRBD1 might be the D (7 bases). Trimming cost V 0 bases and J 4 bases, with 16 bases left between them. This CDR3 is built from 17 residues. CDR1 and CDR2 (germline): SGHTA, FQGNSA. CDR3 sequence (DNA): TGTGCCAGCAGCTTAGCGGGGGGACAGTTTCTATACAATGAGCAGTTCTTC. It codes for CASSLAGGQFLYNEQFF.

The chain combines TRBV5-1 with TRBJ2-5; the match to TRBD2 covers 7 bases. Germline CDR1 and CDR2: SGHRS and YFSETQ. The V gene end was trimmed by 3 bases and the J gene end by 0 bases; junction bases not matched to a gene: 8. CDR3 length: 16 residues. CDR3 protein: CASSSAAGLNQETQYF. CDR3 bases: TGCGCCAGCAGCTCGGCGGCGGGACTAAACCAAGAGACCCAGTACTTC.

This clonotype was found a few times. The genes are TRBV7-3 and TRBJ2-3; D possibly corresponds to TRBD2 (6 bases). CDR1 is SGHTA, CDR2 FQGTGA, per germline. The ends were cut back, 5 bases at V and 5 bases at J, with 20 bases in the middle. The CDR3 consists of 16 residues. The CDR3 is CASSPAGRTPLDTQYF. The CDR3 DNA follows: TGTGCCAGCAGCCCTGCGGGGAGGACGCCGCTAGATACGCAGTATTTT.

This clonotype has just a few counts. The V call is TRBV7-9, the J call TRBJ2-1; TRBD1 matches 7 bases. Per germline, CDR1 SEHNR and CDR2 FQNEAQ (reference sequence). The CDR3 extends over 15 amino acids. The V segment lost 5 bases and the J segment 8 bases; nucleotides outside the gene matches: 12. Here the CDR3 reads CASSDRESPWDEQFF. CDR3 DNA sequence: TGTGCCAGCAGCGACAGGGAGTCCCCGTGGGATGAGCAGTTCTTC.

The J gene is TRBJ2-2, the V gene TRBV24-1; TRBD1 matches at 7 bases. The CDR3 covers 17 residues. CDR1 is KGHDR, CDR2 SFDVKD, per germline. Germline trimming cut 3 bases from V and 3 bases from J; bases unmatched to any gene: 9. The CDR3, as DNA: TGTGCCACCAGTGATAGGACAGGTTCTCCGTACACCGGGGAGCTGTTTTTT. Residues: CATSDRTGSPYTGELFF.

This chain joins TRBV30 and TRBJ2-7; 8 bases map to TRBD1. The ends lost 5 bases at V and 3 bases at J; junction bases unmatched: 3. The CDR3 is 12 amino acids. The germline V gene encodes CDR1 GTSNPN and CDR2 SVGIG (reference sequence). As DNA, the CDR3 is TGTGCCTGGGACAGGGGCGACTACGAGCAGTACTTC. This encodes CAWDRGDYEQYF. Together with reference TRBV30 and TRBJ2-7, the CDR3 gives the full variable domain: SQTIHQWPATLVQPVGSPLSLECTVEGTSNPNLYWYRQAAGRGLQLLFYSVGIGQISSEVPQNLSASRPQDRQFILSSKKLLLSDSGFYLCAWDRGDYEQYFGPGTRLTVT.

This clonotype showed up just a few times. The genes are TRBV12-3 or TRBV12-4 and TRBJ2-7; TRBD1 is a possible D gene (6 bases). Trimming left V 5 bases short and J 0 bases short, with 14 bases between. The CDR3 contains 15 residues. This chain's CDR3 is CASSPSRTASYEQYF. The CDR3 DNA reads as TGTGCCAGCAGTCCCTCCCGGACAGCCTCCTACGAGCAGTACTTC.